These T cell receptor beta chains were read from a single sample in a study of blood T cells in healthy people across ages. One entry per CDR3 protein, called by TCRdb with MiXCR from the 5' RACE reads. The sample lists some 930,000 distinct CDR3 sequences, 25% to 35% occurring once. The same data also contributed to another study, on T cells of mothers and their children.

Sequencing was carried out using blood. The receptors were gathered from a woman in her 40s in good health. Both conserved end residues are part of each CDR3. Each record gives: J gene, clone size, V gene, D gene, CDR3 protein, CDR3 DNA. The D gene is left open where the match is weak. Some rows have no size entry. The others give once, few or many, or a class for an expanded clone.

TRBJ2-2 - TRBV20-1 - CSARVWETGDTGELFF TGCAGTGCTAGAGTCTGGGAGACAGGCGACACCGGGGAGCTGTTTTTT
TRBJ2-1 few TRBV7-2 TRBD1 CASSAQGADEQFF TGTGCCAGCAGCGCACAGGGGGCGGATGAGCAGTTCTTC
TRBJ1-5 few TRBV9 - CASSVGATDGPQHF TGTGCCAGCAGCGTAGGCGCTACTGACGGGCCCCAGCATTTT
TRBJ1-6 many TRBV20-1 TRBD1 CSARRDRAGSNSPLHF TGCAGTGCTCGCCGGGACAGGGCGGGGAGTAATTCACCCCTCCACTTT
TRBJ1-5 many TRBV12-3/TRBV12-4 - CASSPPGQNDQPQHF TGTGCCAGCAGTCCCCCGGGACAAAACGACCAACCCCAGCATTTT
TRBJ2-1 - TRBV27 - CASSLSIRGNTYYNEQFF TGTGCCAGCAGTTTATCGATCAGAGGGAATACTTACTACAATGAGCAGTTCTTC
TRBJ1-1 once TRBV28 - CASIGPWTEAFF TGTGCCAGTATAGGTCCGTGGACTGAAGCTTTCTTT
TRBJ1-1 - TRBV18 TRBD1 CASSPGGQAFQAFF TGTGCCAGCTCACCGGGTGGACAGGCCTTCCAAGCTTTCTTT
TRBJ1-5 - TRBV3-1 - CASSQDAGTHQPQHF TGTGCCAGCAGCCAAGACGCAGGGACACACCAGCCCCAGCATTTT
TRBJ2-2 - TRBV18 - CASSQGVNTGELFF TGTGCCAGCTCACAGGGGGTGAACACCGGGGAGCTGTTTTTT
TRBJ2-7 - TRBV7-2 TRBD2 CASSLGVVASGDYEQYF TGTGCCAGCAGCTTAGGAGTGGTGGCTAGCGGGGATTACGAGCAGTACTTC
TRBJ2-5 - TRBV7-7 - CASSPISGQETQYF TGTGCTAGCAGTCCTATTAGCGGACAAGAGACCCAGTACTTC
TRBJ2-3 - TRBV7-9 TRBD1 CASSFITVNRDRSTDTQYF TGTGCCAGCAGCTTTATTACAGTCAACCGGGACAGAAGCACAGATACGCAGTATTTT
TRBJ2-3 - TRBV7-2 - CASSLDASPITDTQYF TGTGCCAGCAGCTTAGATGCCTCACCGATCACAGATACGCAGTATTTT
TRBJ2-3 - TRBV6-2/TRBV6-3 TRBD2 CASSYQAGGMDTQYF TGTGCCAGCAGTTACCAGGCGGGGGGCATGGATACGCAGTATTTT
TRBJ2-7 few TRBV9 - CASSVGTRGHEQYF TGTGCCAGCAGCGTAGGGACCAGAGGCCACGAGCAGTACTTC
TRBJ2-1 - TRBV24-1 - CATSVSDLSRGSNEQFF TGTGCCACCAGTGTCTCTGACTTGTCTCGGGGGTCCAATGAGCAGTTCTTC
TRBJ1-2 many TRBV5-6 - CASSFPANYGYTF TGTGCCAGCAGCTTTCCCGCTAACTATGGCTACACCTTC
TRBJ1-1 - TRBV5-1 - CATGTLDMNTEAFF TGCGCCACCGGGACGTTAGACATGAACACTGAAGCTTTCTTT
TRBJ1-5 - TRBV6-1 - CASNQDTTFSNQPQHF TGTGCCAGCAATCAGGACACCACCTTTAGCAATCAGCCCCAGCATTTT
TRBJ2-7 - TRBV29-1 - CSVEATENYEQYF TGCAGCGTTGAGGCGACAGAAAACTACGAGCAGTACTTC
TRBJ2-1 many TRBV6-5 TRBD1 CASIARDRWDEQFF TGTGCCAGCATCGCACGGGACAGGTGGGATGAGCAGTTCTTC
TRBJ2-5 - TRBV29-1 - CSVGWGAEETQYF TGCAGCGTGGGGTGGGGGGCGGAGGAGACCCAGTACTTC
TRBJ2-1 few TRBV11-3 - CASSLSDSPYNEQFF TGTGCCAGCAGCTTGTCGGACAGCCCCTACAATGAGCAGTTCTTC
TRBJ2-1 once TRBV20-1 TRBD2 CSAPSGGYNEQFF TGCAGTGCCCCTAGCGGAGGCTACAATGAGCAGTTCTTC
TRBJ1-1 - TRBV18 - CASSPTPGRGYTEAFF TGTGCCAGCTCACCAACTCCCGGCAGGGGTTACACTGAAGCTTTCTTT
TRBJ1-1 many TRBV9 - CASSVVVSTATEAFF TGTGCCAGCAGCGTAGTTGTTTCGACAGCTACTGAAGCTTTCTTT
TRBJ2-1 few TRBV7-9 TRBD2 CASSTPSGGEGFF TGTGCCAGCAGCACACCTAGCGGGGGGGAAGGGTTCTTC
TRBJ2-3 - TRBV24-1 - CATAHPRVSADTQYF TGTGCCACCGCACACCCCAGGGTCTCAGCAGATACGCAGTATTTT
TRBJ1-4 - TRBV10-3 TRBD1 CAISEGTGARGTNEKLFF TGTGCCATCAGTGAAGGGACAGGGGCCAGGGGGACTAATGAAAAACTGTTTTTT
TRBJ1-2 few TRBV7-6 - CASSPGDSNYGYTF TGTGCCAGCAGCCCAGGGGACTCGAACTATGGCTACACCTTC